What follows are 5 T cell receptor beta chains derived from one specimen sequenced in a study of blood T cell repertoires in COVID-19. Generated by immunoSEQ multiplex PCR, the TCRdb table keeps only in-frame clones and is missing some. Of about 190,000 clones listed, around nine tenths are singletons. The specimen sequenced was peripheral blood. The receptor set was obtained from a woman younger than 35 who had recovered from COVID-19.

The chain has TRBV25-1 and TRBJ2-5; 10 bases align to TRBD2. The CDR3 has 16 residues. After removal of 2 bases from V and 5 bases from J, the junction contained 8 bases not matched to a gene. Germline V CDR1 and CDR2: MGHDK, SYGVNS. The CDR3 spells CASSEGERGGPETQYF. The CDR3 bases are TGTGCCAGCAGTGAAGGGGAGCGGGGGGGCCCCGAGACCCAGTACTTC.

The chain couples TRBV7-9 to TRBJ2-7; D perhaps matches TRBD1 (6 bases). The CDR3 spans 16 residues. Germline lookup yields CDR1 SEHNR and CDR2 FQNEAQ (reference sequence). V was pared by 5 bases and J by 3 bases, with 20 bases between. The CDR3 DNA sequence: TGTGCCAGCAGCCAATTTACAGGGAAGGTCGTCTACGAGCAGTACGTC. It specifies CASSQFTGKVVYEQYV.

The rearrangement uses TRBV7-6 and TRBJ2-3; 7 bases line up with TRBD2. Germline V lookup: CDR1 SGHVS, CDR2 FNYEAQ. The CDR3 spans 15 residues. Germline trimming cut 4 bases from V and 0 bases from J; bases unmatched to any gene: 4. The CDR3 is CASSSLRESTDTQYF. In DNA form, the CDR3 reads TGTGCCAGCAGCTCTCTGCGGGAGAGCACAGATACGCAGTATTTT.

The CDR3 bases are TGTGCCAGCAGCCCAGGAGGTAGCTTTGGGTCCTACAATGAGCAGTTCTTC. Protein product: CASSPGGSFGSYNEQFF. The J gene is TRBJ2-1, the V gene TRBV9; weak D call: TRBD2 (5 bases). Germline V gene lookup returns CDR1 SGDLS and CDR2 YYNGEE. CDR3 length equals 17 residues. Trimming shortened V by 4 bases and J by 1 base, and 18 bases separated the two germline ends.

The genes are TRBV7-2 and TRBJ1-1; 7 bases line up with TRBD1. The germline V gene encodes CDR1 SGHTA and CDR2 FQGNSA. This CDR3 is built from 15 residues. Trimming at V came to 4 bases and at J to 4 bases, leaving 9 bases not matched to a gene. The CDR3 coding sequence is TGTGCCAGCAGCTCCCCGACAGGGCTTTTCACTGAAGCTTTCTTT. The encoded protein is CASSSPTGLFTEAFF. The full variable domain, its missing parts supplied by reference TRBV7-2 and TRBJ1-1, is GAGVSQSPSNKVTEKGKDVELRCDPISGHTALYWYRQSLGQGLEFLIYFQGNSAPDKSGLPSDRFSAERTGGSVSTLTIQRTQQEDSAVYLCASSSPTGLFTEAFFGQGTRLTVV.